This T cell receptor beta chain originates from a study of identical twins. Trimming removed 1 base from V and 5 bases from J; junction bases left unmatched: 3. CDR1 is SGHRS, CDR2 YFSETQ, per germline. CDR3 length equals 15 residues. This clonotype was counted many times. Each CDR3 protein is one row after TCRdb ran MiXCR on the 5' RACE reads. The sample holds 200,000 to 300,000 distinct CDR3 sequences, 5.5% to 7% seen once. This sample also belongs to another study, concerning yellow fever vaccine responses in identical twins.

The receptor was derived from a woman aged 18-35 years in good health. The specimen was memory (CD45RO+) T cells sorted from blood. The chain employs TRBV5-1 and TRBJ2-1; 10 bases are a match to TRBD2. For the CDR3, the DNA is TGCGCCAGCAGCTTGAGGACTAGCGGAAACAATGAGCAGTTCTTC. It codes for CASSLRTSGNNEQFF.